The text below deals with one T cell receptor (beta chain). Its specificity is not known. The CDR3 is 12 residues long. Trimming shortened V by 0 bases and J by 8 bases, and 8 bases separated the two germline ends. Germline CDR1 reads SGHRS; CDR2 reads YFSETQ. This table comes from immunoSEQ multiplex PCR, and its TCRdb copy is limited to in-frame clones, with some not included. The sample holds fewer than 120,000 clones; around 92% are singletons and the top ten take roughly 7%. The data stem from a study of T cell responses to AZD1222 COVID-19 vaccine. Study conclusions and caveats: Repertoires were collected only later (after the peak T cell response had occurred). White British ancestry dominated among donors, who included more females, and clonal diversity was possibly underestimated. Recipients of two AZD1222 doses showed rising Spike-specific TCR breadth and depth. Unmutated variant regions reportedly attract nearly half of all spike-specific TCRs.

The chain recombines TRBV5-1 with TRBJ1-2; no firm D call. This receptor was obtained from an adult in good health. The sequences come from peripheral blood, collected on day 0 of AZD1222 vaccination. As DNA, the CDR3 is TGCGCCAGCAGCTTGGACCGATTGGGCTACACCTTC. Protein sequence: CASSLDRLGYTF.